This T cell receptor (beta chain) was observed in a study of control samples from healthy donors and cancer patients. Germline-derived CDR1 and CDR2 are WNHNN and SYGVQD (reference sequence). The germline V and J ends were trimmed by 3 bases and 0 bases, with 15 bases remaining between them. CDR3 length: 17 residues. Here immunoSEQ multiplex PCR was the method, and the copy in TCRdb shows in-frame clones only, minus some. In the table there are approximately 180,000 clones, 75% to 95% of which are singletons. This TCR was sampled from a woman aged 40 to 50 in good health. The V and J genes are TRBV10-1 and TRBJ1-3, with unresolved D. Sample: blood. CDR3 region: CASSDPGGGLSGNTIYF. In nucleotides, the CDR3 is TGCGCCAGCAGTGACCCTGGTGGTGGGCTCTCTGGAAACACCATATATTTT.